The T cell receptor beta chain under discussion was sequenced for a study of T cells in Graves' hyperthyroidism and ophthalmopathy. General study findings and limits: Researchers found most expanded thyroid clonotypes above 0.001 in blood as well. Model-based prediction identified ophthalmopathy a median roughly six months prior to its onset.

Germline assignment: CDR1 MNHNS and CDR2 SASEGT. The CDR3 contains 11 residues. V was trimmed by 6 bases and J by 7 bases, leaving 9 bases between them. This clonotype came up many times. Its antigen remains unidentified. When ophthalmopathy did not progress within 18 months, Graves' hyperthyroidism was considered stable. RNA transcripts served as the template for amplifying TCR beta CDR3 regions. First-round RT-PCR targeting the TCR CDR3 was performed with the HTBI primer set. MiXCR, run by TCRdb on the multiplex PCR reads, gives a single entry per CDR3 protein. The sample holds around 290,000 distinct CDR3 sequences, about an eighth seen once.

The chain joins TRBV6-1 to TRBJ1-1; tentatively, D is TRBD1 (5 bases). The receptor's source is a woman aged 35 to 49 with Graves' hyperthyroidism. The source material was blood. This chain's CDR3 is CASRGGSEAFF. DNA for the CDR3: TGTGCCAGCAGGGGGGGGAGTGAAGCTTTCTTT.